This note documents a single TCR beta chain sequence. The data were taken from a study of blood T cells in healthy people across ages. Alongside a J-beta primer mix, a sample-barcoded 5' primer served in a second PCR lasting 7 to 11 cycles. TCRdb fed the 5' RACE reads into MiXCR, producing one record per CDR3 protein. Counted here are 800,000 to 1,300,000 distinct CDR3 sequences, less than 25% occurring once; the ten biggest clones make up 0.75%. Germline CDR1 and CDR2: DFQATT and SNEGSKA (reference sequence). The CDR3 spans 13 residues. These data were likewise used in another study, on T cells of mothers and their children.

The sequence derives from a girl aged 2-10 years in good health. What was sequenced was blood. The V gene is TRBV20-1, the J gene TRBJ2-7; 8 bases agree with TRBD2. The J call may be faulty, since TRBJ2-5 better matches the DNA end. The CDR3 sequence: CSLIRGGGETQYF. The CDR3 DNA sequence: TGCAGTCTAATTCGGGGGGGCGGAGAGACCCAGTACTTC.